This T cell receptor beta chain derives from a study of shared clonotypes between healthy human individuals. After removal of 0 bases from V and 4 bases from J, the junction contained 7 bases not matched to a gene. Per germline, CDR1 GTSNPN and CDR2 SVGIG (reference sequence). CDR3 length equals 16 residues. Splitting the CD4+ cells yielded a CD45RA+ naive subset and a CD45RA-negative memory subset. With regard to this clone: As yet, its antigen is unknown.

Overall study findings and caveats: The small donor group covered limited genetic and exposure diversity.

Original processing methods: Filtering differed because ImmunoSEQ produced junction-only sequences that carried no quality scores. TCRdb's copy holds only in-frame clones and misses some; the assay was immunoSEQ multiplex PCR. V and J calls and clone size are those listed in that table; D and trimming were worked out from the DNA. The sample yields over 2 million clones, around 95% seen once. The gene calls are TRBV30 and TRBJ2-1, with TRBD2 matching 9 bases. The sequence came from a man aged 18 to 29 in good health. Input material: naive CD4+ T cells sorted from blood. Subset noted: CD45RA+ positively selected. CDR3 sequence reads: CAWSVSRTSGYNEQFF. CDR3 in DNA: TGTGCCTGGAGTGTATCTCGTACTAGCGGGTACAATGAGCAGTTCTTC.